This T cell receptor (beta chain) appears in the sequencing data of a study of shared clonotypes between healthy human individuals. Study findings and constraints: Sharing across four donors was highest in naive CD4 (around 5%) and lowest in memory CD8 (roughly 0.4%).

In the original analysis: Junction-only sequences without quality scores were provided by ImmunoSEQ, so filtering was different. The table came from immunoSEQ multiplex PCR; TCRdb's copy has only in-frame clones and leaves some out. The DNA was the basis for D and trimming; V, J and clone size are from that table. The table lists 1.5 million to 2.5 million clones, just under 95% of them singletons. CD8 cells classed as naive were CD45RO-negative and positively selected for CCR7, excluding terminally differentiated effector memory CD45RA+ cells. In regard to this clone: Its antigen is not identified.

Sequenced sample: naive CD8+ T cells sorted from blood. This TCR came from a man aged 18 to 30 in good health.

Here the CDR3 DNA reads TGTGCCAGCAGTTCACCGGGACCCATAAACTATGGCTACACCTTC. Translated, it gives CASSSPGPINYGYTF. This chain joins TRBV6-5 and TRBJ1-2; D perhaps matches TRBD1 (5 bases). CDR3 length equals 15 residues. V lost 4 bases to trimming and J lost 2 bases, with 14 bases between them. CDR1 is MNHEY, CDR2 SVGAGI, per germline.